This T cell receptor beta chain emerged from a study of blood T cell repertoires in COVID-19. At the level of the study: Both acute and convalescent COVID-19 samples were obtained from the United States, Italy and Spain. T cells, B-cell-depleted T cells, or PBMCs supplied cDNA or gDNA.

Per the authors' pipeline: Reference gene primer amplification in the assay estimated nucleated cell counts. The assay was immunoSEQ multiplex PCR, and TCRdb's table has in-frame clones only and misses some. The DNA gave D and trimming, while V, J and clone size come from that table. Here the sample spans several thousand clones, roughly 84% being singletons. V shed 6 bases and J 2 bases; nucleotides not matched to a gene: 4. Germline V CDR1 and CDR2: SNHLY, FYNNEI. CDR3 length: 14 amino acids. The receptor was derived from a human donor in a cohort sampled during active COVID-19. The V and J genes are TRBV2 and TRBJ1-1, with 9 bases identical to TRBD1. Sequencing was carried out using peripheral blood. The CDR3 sequence: CASRGTGGNTEAFF. The CDR3 DNA follows: TGTGCCAGCAGGGGTACAGGGGGCAACACTGAAGCTTTCTTT.